This passage covers 20 T cell receptor beta chains from one sample sequenced in a study of CD8+ T cells in alopecia areata. Reverse transcribed after extraction, RNA yielded cDNA as the sequencing template. Assay: immunoSEQ multiplex PCR; the TCRdb copy retains only in-frame clones and omits some. Here the sample spans about 4,300 clones, 69% being singletons. Indicated treatment: oral pan-JAK inhibitor, 5-10 mg twice daily. Collection of lesional scalp punch biopsies and peripheral blood was performed in alopecia areata patients. Sequencing used skin, obtained at week 24, from a patient treated with tofacitinib. The receptors come from a human donor with alopecia areata.

The chain joins TRBV6-6 to TRBJ2-7, with TRBD1 matching over 7 bases. Germline CDR1 and CDR2: MNHNY and SVGAGI (reference sequence). This CDR3 has 14 amino acids. J lost 4 bases, V lost 5 bases, and 8 bases had no gene match. CDR3 sequence: CASSNLKTGYEQYF. The CDR3 nucleotides read TGTGCCAGCAGTAACCTTAAGACAGGGTACGAGCAGTACTTC.

The chain employs TRBV27 and TRBJ2-2; perhaps TRBD2 as D (7 bases). Per germline, CDR1 MNHEY and CDR2 SMNVEV (reference sequence). The CDR3 spans 13 residues. V was trimmed by 6 bases and J by 6 bases, leaving 11 bases between them. The CDR3, as DNA: TGTGCCAGCAGACAGGGAGGGTCCGGGGAGCTGTTTTTT. Translated, it gives CASRQGGSGELFF.

This chain joins TRBV5-1 and TRBJ2-5, with 7 bases lining up with TRBD2. V lost 4 bases, J lost 2 bases, and 8 bases stayed unmatched. Germline V gene lookup returns CDR1 SGHRS and CDR2 YFSETQ. This CDR3 spans 15 amino acids. The CDR3 loop is CASSLSYGGQETQYF. CDR3 in DNA: TGCGCCAGCAGCCTGTCTTACGGGGGGCAAGAGACCCAGTACTTC.

The gene calls are TRBV7-6 and TRBJ2-2; 13 nucleotides match TRBD2. V was pared by 0 bases and J by 3 bases, with 4 bases of the junction left unmatched. This CDR3 spans 18 amino acids. Germline loops: CDR1 SGHVS, CDR2 FNYEAQ. CDR3 DNA: TGTGCCAGCAGCTTAGCGCGGACTAGCGGGAGAGACACCGGGGAGCTGTTTTTT. It is translated as CASSLARTSGRDTGELFF.

The chain employs TRBV10-3 and TRBJ1-2; 10 positions agree with TRBD1. V dropped 4 bases and J dropped 6; count of bases not matched to a gene: 14. The CDR3 is made up of 17 amino acids. Germline V gene sequence: CDR1 ENHRY, CDR2 SYGVKD. The CDR3 sequence: CAISVGLPGQGSHGYTF. CDR3 nucleotides: TGTGCCATCAGTGTGGGATTACCGGGACAGGGGAGCCATGGCTACACCTTC.

The V and J genes are TRBV6-5 and TRBJ2-2; no definite D call. With 6 bases removed from V and 1 base from J, the gap between germline ends came to 0 bases. The germline gives CDR1 MNHEY, CDR2 SVGAGI. There are 11 residues in the CDR3. The CDR3 nucleotides read TGTGCCAGCAGGAACACCGGGGAGCTGTTTTTT. It encodes CASRNTGELFF.

This clone was seen only a few times. V and J are TRBV10-2 and TRBJ1-1, with D maybe TRBD1 (5 bases). CDR1 and CDR2 from the germline V gene are WSHSY and SAAADI. The CDR3 runs to 15 residues. The ends were cut back, 10 bases at V and 2 bases at J, with 20 bases in the middle. The CDR3 region has the DNA TGCGCCATCAAAGATGGGGCGAGACATAACACTGAAGCTTTCTTT. Translated: CAIKDGARHNTEAFF.

This clone has only a few counts. The gene calls are TRBV19 and TRBJ2-7; D is possibly TRBD2 (5 bases). V lost 1 base and J lost 3, with 10 bases in between. The CDR3 is 14 amino acids. The germline gives CDR1 LNHDA, CDR2 SQIVND (reference sequence). The CDR3 here is CASSIANGNYEQYF. For the CDR3, the DNA is TGTGCCAGTAGTATAGCCAACGGGAACTACGAGCAGTACTTC. Full variable domain (outside the CDR3, taken from reference TRBV19 and TRBJ2-7): DGGITQSPKYLFRKEGQNVTLSCEQNLNHDAMYWYRQDPGQGLRLIYYSQIVNDFQKGDIAEGYSVSREKKESFPLTVTSAQKNPTAFYLCASSIANGNYEQYFGPGTRLTVT.

This clone was seen once. The chain links TRBV19 to TRBJ2-3; 12 bases match TRBD1. The CDR3 loop spans 14 amino acids. With V trimmed by 6 bases and J by 4 bases, 2 bases remained unmatched. The germline CDR1 and CDR2 sequences are LNHDA and SQIVND (reference sequence). The CDR3: CASSGTGGPDTQYF. CDR3 nucleotide sequence: TGTGCCAGTAGCGGGACAGGGGGCCCAGATACGCAGTATTTT.

The chain joins TRBV9 to TRBJ2-5; 7 bases line up with TRBD2. This CDR3 spans 15 amino acids. The germline CDR1 and CDR2 sequences are SGDLS and YYNGEE. Germline trimming cut 0 bases from V and 4 bases from J; bases unmatched to any gene: 6. CDR3 amino acids: CASSVGAREGETQYF. Here the CDR3 DNA reads TGTGCCAGCAGCGTAGGCGCCAGGGAGGGAGAGACCCAGTACTTC.

This chain uses TRBV7-6 with TRBJ2-1; 9 bases match TRBD2. From germline, CDR1 is SGHVS and CDR2 FNYEAQ. The CDR3 totals 16 residues. V lost 4 bases to trimming and J lost 4 bases; unmatched junction nucleotides: 8. Here the CDR3 reads CASSSAGGNKYNEQFF. For the CDR3, the DNA is TGTGCCAGCAGCTCAGCGGGAGGCAATAAATACAATGAGCAGTTCTTC.

CDR3 amino acids: CASSSPGSPDTQYF. The CDR3 DNA is TGTGCCAGCAGTTCCCCAGGGAGCCCAGATACGCAGTATTTT. V is TRBV27 and J is TRBJ2-3; D may be TRBD1 or TRBD2 (5 bases each). The germline V gene has CDR1 MNHEY and CDR2 SMNVEV (reference sequence). This CDR3 has 14 residues. Between the trimmed V and J ends, which lost 4 bases and 4 bases, there was a span of 12 bases.

The rearrangement joins TRBV6-5 to TRBJ1-5; no definite D call. Trimming took off 2 bases at V and 9 bases at J, with 14 bases between the two ends. Germline V lookup: CDR1 MNHEY, CDR2 SVGAGI. The CDR3 spans 14 residues. The chain's CDR3 is CASSYGLSGRPQHF. CDR3 bases: TGTGCCAGCAGTTACGGACTCTCGGGTAGGCCCCAGCATTTT.

As DNA, the CDR3 is TGTGCCAGCAGTCCAGGCACCTTTGCAGGGACTATGAATTCCTACGAGCAGTACTTC. Translating gives CASSPGTFAGTMNSYEQYF. V usage is TRBV21-1 and J usage is TRBJ2-7; the table's D call, TRBD2, has no DNA check behind it. TRBV21-1 is reported as a pseudogene. The CDR3 is 19 residues long.

J is TRBJ2-5 and V is TRBV6-6; 7 nucleotides agree with TRBD2. V lost 8 bases, J lost 1 base, and 4 bases stayed unmatched. CDR1 and CDR2 from the germline V gene are MNHNY and SVGAGI (reference sequence). The CDR3 extends over 13 amino acids. The CDR3 region is CASLPSGQETQYF. The CDR3 coding sequence is TGTGCCAGCTTGCCTAGCGGCCAAGAGACCCAGTACTTC.

The chain employs TRBV7-9 and TRBJ2-6; no reliable D call. CDR3 length equals 18 residues. Trimming removed 1 base at V and 0 bases at J, with 13 bases between. Germline assignment: CDR1 SEHNR and CDR2 FQNEAQ (reference sequence). CDR3: CASSLGSVRFSGANVLTF. The CDR3 region has the DNA TGTGCCAGCAGCTTAGGTTCGGTTCGGTTCTCTGGGGCCAACGTCCTGACTTTC.

The gene calls are TRBV6-5 and TRBJ2-7, with D possibly TRBD2 on 6 matching bases. Deletions cut 2 bases from V and 3 bases from J, with 11 bases between. The V gene's germline CDR1 is MNHEY and CDR2 SVGAGI. This CDR3 has 14 residues. In DNA, the CDR3 is TGTGCCAGCAGTTACGGAGGGGTGCGCTACGAGCAGTACTTC. This codes for CASSYGGVRYEQYF.

The rearrangement links TRBV25-1 to TRBJ2-7; TRBD1 matches 7 bases. The V segment lost 6 bases and the J segment 5 bases; nucleotides outside the gene matches: 4. CDR1 MGHDK and CDR2 SYGVNS come from the germline V gene. This CDR3 is 12 amino acids long. CDR3 protein: CASRTGEDEQYF. Written as DNA, the CDR3 is TGTGCCAGCAGAACAGGGGAAGACGAGCAGTACTTC.

This clone is labeled large. The chain employs TRBV4-1 and TRBJ2-2; D may be TRBD1 (5 bases). The germline V gene encodes CDR1 MGHRA and CDR2 YSYEKL. The CDR3 extends over 16 amino acids. V shed 1 base and J shed 6 bases, with 15 bases lying between them. For the CDR3, the DNA is TGCGCCAGCAGCCAAGTGGACATGGGATTCCCCGGGGAGCTGTTTTTT. It codes for CASSQVDMGFPGELFF.

The gene calls are TRBV19 and TRBJ2-4; D not certain. The germline gives CDR1 LNHDA, CDR2 SQIVND (reference sequence). The CDR3 runs to 17 residues. Trimming cost V 4 bases and J 3 bases, with 19 bases left between them. The CDR3 DNA reads TGTGCCAGTAGTAAGGGAATATTCCAGAGAGACAAAAACATTCAGTACTTC. Protein: CASSKGIFQRDKNIQYF.